This T cell receptor (beta chain) was sequenced for a study of cytomegalovirus exposure and HLA in healthy donors. In the PCR, 60 Vbeta and 13 Jbeta primers were used. The repertoire was sequenced with immunoSEQ multiplex PCR; TCRdb's copy has only in-frame clones and lacks some. This sample has some 80,000 clones, with roughly 9.1% found just once. The CDR3 extends over 13 amino acids. The junction had 1 base not matched to a gene; V was cut back by 0 bases and J by 5 bases. Germline V lookup: CDR1 SEHNR, CDR2 FQNEAQ (reference sequence). This clone has only a few counts. The specimen was PBMCs. The chain combines TRBV7-9 with TRBJ2-7; 7 bases fit TRBD2. This clonotype was sampled from a man between 60 and 75 years old in good health and CMV-seropositive. The chain's CDR3 is CASSLAAGDEQYF. DNA for the CDR3: TGTGCCAGCAGCTTAGCGGCGGGGGACGAGCAGTACTTC.